The entry that follows covers one T cell receptor (beta chain) sequence. It has no known antigen specificity. Base qualities are not at hand, and no much larger clone is one base apart. This entry comes from a study of cytomegalovirus exposure and HLA in healthy donors (dated by TCRdb to the late 2010s). As for the study more broadly: The roughly 650 repertoires of the first cohort and the approximately 110 validation repertoires were produced on the same platform, according to a later analysis. Along with the approximately 700-subject first cohort, a separate validation cohort of over a hundred different subjects was used. The study combined high-throughput TCR immunosequencing, statistical association of individual TCRs with disease status, and machine learning to predict cytomegalovirus infection status. The aim of the study was to test whether cataloging public T cell receptors could identify signatures of past pathogen exposure. General findings and caveats noted by the study authors: All 120 or so repertoires were used to score co-occurrence in the validation cohort in a later analysis, because that analysis had no HLA typing for the cohort. In vitro tests confirmed that a few of the cytomegalovirus-associated TCR beta chains recognize cytomegalovirus antigens. The authors suggested that the approach could potentially be generalized to other disease states and immunological phenotypes. Most TCR sequences were seen in very few donors, while some public TCRs were found in many individuals. A later analysis found that TCRs clustered in the first cohort also tended to co-occur in the 95 to 150 validation repertoires, with more than 90% of cluster scores above 0. A total of 150 to 200 TCR beta chains were listed by the study as associated with cytomegalovirus. The classifier was reported to diagnose cytomegalovirus status with high specificity and sensitivity in both the original and validation cohorts.

Separate from the roughly 650-subject first cohort, the validation cohort of about 110 subjects was the group to which the donors belonged. Looking up the germline V gene yields CDR1 MNHEY and CDR2 SVGAGI. There are 15 amino acids in the CDR3, from cysteine to phenylalanine inclusive. Only the CDR3 DNA is retained, 45 bases long and in frame from the first base. V and J are truncated by 0 bases and 5 bases respectively, leaving an intervening sequence of 13 bases. The library was obtained by the immunoSEQ multiplex PCR assay. The authors' pipeline ran thus. A statistical classification framework was built for diagnosing cytomegalovirus status from the catalog of TCR beta chain sequences. TCRdb provides this immuneACCESS table in a form limited to in-frame rearrangements. Some clones are lacking; in checked studies, under half of them reflect an unresolved V gene, and why the rest are absent is not known. V and J calls and clone size are copied from that table; D and trimming were computed from the DNA. This sample lists 150,000 to 200,000 clones; over 85% were detected once. The top ten hold approximately 10% of the sample.

Rearrangement joined TRBV6-5 to TRBJ1-2, with the D gene call left open. The specimen sequenced was PBMCs. The TCR sequence derives from a woman between 18 and 29 years old in good health and CMV-seropositive. CDR3 region: CASSYSMRGPYGYTF. The DNA sequence is TGTGCCAGCAGTTACTCGATGCGAGGTCCTTATGGCTACACCTTC.